These 9 T cell receptor beta chains originate from one sample sequenced in a study of T cells after yellow fever vaccination. In TCRdb, the 5' RACE reads were re-called with MiXCR into one record per CDR3 protein. The data show fewer than 450,000 distinct CDR3 sequences, with 11% seen just once and 15% to 20% held by the top ten. The source was PBMCs, collected on the day of the first yellow fever vaccination. These receptors were obtained from a man aged 18 to 29 who received the YFV17D yellow fever vaccine.

A word on this clonotype: This may be a read error: a much more frequent sequence differs by one nucleotide. This chain links TRBV7-9 with TRBJ2-7; 11 nucleotides match TRBD2. This CDR3 contains 15 residues. Germline-derived CDR1 and CDR2 are SEHNR and FQNEAQ (reference sequence). The CDR3 bases are TGTGCCAGCTGCTTCCTAGCGGGGGGACCCTACGAGCAGTACTTC. This codes for CASCFLAGGPYEQYF.

This clonotype has more than one count but fewer than ten. This chain uses TRBV6-1 with TRBJ2-7; D is uncertain. From germline, CDR1 is MNHNS and CDR2 SASEGT. V lost 7 bases and J 0 bases, leaving 22 bases between the germline ends. The CDR3 loop spans 17 amino acids. The CDR3 loop reads CASTRQPREKSSYEQYV. DNA of the CDR3: TGTGCCAGCACGCGGCAGCCCCGCGAAAAGAGCTCCTACGAGCAGTACGTC.

There are many counts of this clonotype. The CDR3 DNA follows: TGCGCCAGCAGCATTGGTCTGACCCGGGGGGATACGCAGTATTTT. Translation gives CASSIGLTRGDTQYF. The chain is built from TRBV5-1 and TRBJ2-3, with a tentative D call TRBD2 (6 bases). V was shortened by 4 bases and J by 6 bases, with 18 bases between the two germline ends. CDR3 length equals 15 residues. Germline V gives CDR1 SGHRS, CDR2 YFSETQ.

The V call is TRBV18, the J call TRBJ1-5; a weak D match, TRBD1 (5 bases). This CDR3 has 20 amino acids. V was pared by 8 bases and J by 0 bases, with 29 bases between. Germline CDR1 and CDR2: KGHSH and LQKENI. The CDR3 bases are TGTGCCAGCCTGTTACCTCGGGACGGCGAAGGAAATTATAGCAATCAGCCCCAGCATTTT. Translating it yields CASLLPRDGEGNYSNQPQHF.

There are a few counts of this clonotype. The chain joins TRBV5-4 to TRBJ1-1; D is ambiguous. V gave up 1 base and J gave up 10 bases, with 11 bases separating them. Germline assignment: CDR1 SGHNT and CDR2 YYREEE (reference sequence). The CDR3 has 12 amino acids. This CDR3 reads CASSLPPGGAFF. The CDR3 region has the DNA TGTGCCAGCAGCTTGCCCCCAGGAGGAGCTTTCTTT.

The chain links TRBV7-9 to TRBJ1-2, with TRBD1 identical over 8 bases. V trimming: 8 bases; J trimming: 6 bases; junction bases outside the gene matches: 11. The CDR3 length is 14 residues. Germline CDR1 SEHNR, CDR2 FQNEAQ (reference sequence). DNA for the CDR3: TGTGCCAGCGGACCAGGACAGGGAGATAATGGCTACACCTTC. It translates to CASGPGQGDNGYTF.

The gene calls are TRBV28 and TRBJ1-2, with D possibly being TRBD1 (5 bases). Germline values: CDR1 MDHEN, CDR2 SYDVKM. The length of the CDR3 is 15 residues. Trimming stripped 1 base from V and 5 bases from J, with 14 bases between. The CDR3 reads CASSLSGAGGYGYTF. The CDR3 DNA follows: TGTGCCAGCAGTTTATCCGGGGCCGGGGGATATGGCTACACCTTC.

This clonotype has more than one count but fewer than ten. V is TRBV5-5 and J is TRBJ2-3, with D hard to call. This CDR3 region has 14 residues. The V end lost 0 bases, the J end lost 2 bases, and 7 bases lay between the germline ends. Germline V gives CDR1 SGHKS, CDR2 YYEKEE (reference sequence). This CDR3 is CASSLDRPTDTQYF. For the CDR3, the DNA is TGTGCCAGCAGCTTGGACCGGCCCACAGATACGCAGTATTTT.

The table lists this clonotype with a few counts. The rearrangement joins TRBV5-1 to TRBJ1-1; unclear D gene. The length of the CDR3 is 15 residues. V lost 4 bases, J lost 3 bases, and 16 bases lay in between. From germline, CDR1 is SGHRS and CDR2 YFSETQ. The CDR3 region has the DNA TGCGCCAGCAGCGTCGGAAATAATGGAGACACTGAAGCTTTCTTT. The encoded protein is CASSVGNNGDTEAFF.